Listed here is a single TCR beta chain. Its antigen is undetermined. The data derive from a study of CD8+CD57+ T cells in acquired aplastic anemia. Study information: When averaged, DNA from sorted CD4+ and CD8+ cells came to approximately 3.2 ug. Study observations and caveats: Controls did not differ significantly from patients in CD8+ Simpson's diversity. The number of CD8+ CDR3 sequences shared by patients and controls was twenty-nine.

In germline, CDR1 is SGHVS, CDR2 FQNEAQ. This CDR3 comprises 14 residues. With 4 bases clipped from V and 2 bases from J, the junction kept 5 bases outside the gene matches. TCR beta VDJ and CDR3 profiles were obtained from a genomic DNA template. MiXCR was run by TCRdb on the reads, yielding one entry per CDR3 protein. The sample includes roughly 170,000 distinct CDR3 sequences, 55% to 70% of them seen just once. The origin of this receptor is a human donor in good health. Sequencing used sorted CD4+, CD8+, or CD8+CD57+ T cells (not recorded which) from PBMCs. The chain carries TRBV7-8 and TRBJ2-7; TRBD1 matches at 7 bases. DNA for the CDR3: TGTGCCAGCAGCTCCGGGACAGCTGCCTACGAGCAGTACTTC. This translates into CASSSGTAAYEQYF.